Listed below are T cell receptor beta chains from one sample, sequenced in a study of CD8 T cells in Susac syndrome. TCRdb recomputed calls from the immunoSEQ multiplex PCR reads with MiXCR, one row per CDR3 protein. Among about 140,000 distinct CDR3 sequences, 95% were seen once, and the ten largest hold 0.15% to 0.2%. The sample consisted of CD8+ T cells from PBMCs. All receptors come from a human donor with Susac syndrome. Each CDR3 is given with its conserved first and last residue. The D gene is left open where the match is weak. Rows give clone size only sometimes, using once, few, many, or a class for an expanded clone.

CDR3 DNA: TGTGCCAGCAGCCCTTCCAAAGAAGGGATCCCTGAGCAGTTCTTC
CDR3 protein: CASSPSKEGIPEQFF
J gene: TRBJ2-1
clone size: -
D gene: -
V gene: TRBV3-1

CDR3 DNA: TGCGCCAGCAGCCAAGTACCGGTCGAAGGCCAGTACTTC
CDR3 protein: CASSQVPVEGQYF
J gene: TRBJ2-5
clone size: -
D gene: -
V gene: TRBV4-1

CDR3 DNA: TGTGCCTGGGGGGAAGGTGAGCAGTTCTTC
CDR3 protein: CAWGEGEQFF
J gene: TRBJ2-1
clone size: -
D gene: -
V gene: TRBV7-9

CDR3 DNA: TGTGCCAGCAGCTTAGCGGTAGAGTGGTACGAGCAGTACTTC
CDR3 protein: CASSLAVEWYEQYF
J gene: TRBJ2-7
clone size: -
D gene: -
V gene: TRBV28

CDR3 DNA: TGTGCCAGCAGCCCCGGGACAACCCAAGAGACCCAGTACTTC
CDR3 protein: CASSPGTTQETQYF
J gene: TRBJ2-5
clone size: -
D gene: -
V gene: TRBV5-8

CDR3 DNA: TGTGCCAGCAGCCGGGCTCACGGGGGGCCCTACGAGCAGTACTTC
CDR3 protein: CASSRAHGGPYEQYF
J gene: TRBJ2-7
clone size: -
D gene: -
V gene: TRBV5-4

CDR3 DNA: TGTGCCAGCACGGGGGGTACTGAAGCTTTCTTT
CDR3 protein: CASTGGTEAFF
J gene: TRBJ1-1
clone size: -
D gene: -
V gene: TRBV5-1

CDR3 DNA: TGTGCCAGCGGTTCCTTGCCTGACCGCTACGAGCAGTACTTC
CDR3 protein: CASGSLPDRYEQYF
J gene: TRBJ2-7
clone size: -
D gene: -
V gene: TRBV27

CDR3 DNA: TGTGCCAGCAGCGGAGGACATGTGGCTTTCTTT
CDR3 protein: CASSGGHVAFF
J gene: TRBJ1-1
clone size: -
D gene: -
V gene: TRBV9

CDR3 DNA: TGCGCCAGCAGCCAAGGCTCAGGGGACCACGAGCAGTACTTC
CDR3 protein: CASSQGSGDHEQYF
J gene: TRBJ2-7
clone size: once
D gene: -
V gene: TRBV4-1

CDR3 DNA: TGTGCCACCCTTGGGGCCAACGTCCTGACTTTC
CDR3 protein: CATLGANVLTF
J gene: TRBJ2-6
clone size: -
D gene: -
V gene: TRBV2

CDR3 DNA: TGTGCCAGCAGTTTAGTGGCTAGCGGGACAGATACGCAGTATTTT
CDR3 protein: CASSLVASGTDTQYF
J gene: TRBJ2-3
clone size: -
D gene: TRBD2
V gene: TRBV27

CDR3 DNA: TGCGCCAGCAGCCAGGGGACTAGCGGGAGCCCAGGGGGCAATGAGCAGTTCTTC
CDR3 protein: CASSQGTSGSPGGNEQFF
J gene: TRBJ2-1
clone size: -
D gene: TRBD2
V gene: TRBV4-1

CDR3 DNA: TGTGCCAGCTCATACGAGGATCAGCCCCAGCATTTT
CDR3 protein: CASSYEDQPQHF
J gene: TRBJ1-5
clone size: -
D gene: -
V gene: TRBV18

CDR3 DNA: TGTGCCAGCAGTGGGGTGCTCACAGATACGCAGTATTTT
CDR3 protein: CASSGVLTDTQYF
J gene: TRBJ2-3
clone size: -
D gene: -
V gene: TRBV25-1

CDR3 DNA: TGTGCCAGCAGCGAGACTAGCGGGAGGGCCTTGGATGAGCAGTTCTTC
CDR3 protein: CASSETSGRALDEQFF
J gene: TRBJ2-1
clone size: -
D gene: TRBD2
V gene: TRBV12-3/TRBV12-4

CDR3 DNA: TGTGCCTGGACCCTTAATGAAAAACTGTTTTTT
CDR3 protein: CAWTLNEKLFF
J gene: TRBJ1-4
clone size: -
D gene: -
V gene: TRBV30

CDR3 DNA: TGTGCCAGCAGTGGGGTGGAAGGGGGCGGCTACGAGCAGTACTTC
CDR3 protein: CASSGVEGGGYEQYF
J gene: TRBJ2-7
clone size: once
D gene: TRBD1
V gene: TRBV2

CDR3 DNA: TGCGCCAGCAGCCATCAGGGGGCGAGTACTGAAGCTTTCTTT
CDR3 protein: CASSHQGASTEAFF
J gene: TRBJ1-1
clone size: -
D gene: TRBD1
V gene: TRBV4-1

CDR3 DNA: TGCAGTGCTAGGGCGGGAAACCCCAACTACGAGCAGTACTTC
CDR3 protein: CSARAGNPNYEQYF
J gene: TRBJ2-7
clone size: -
D gene: -
V gene: TRBV20-1

CDR3 DNA: TGCAGTGCTAGAGTTAGCGGGACCCAGTACTTC
CDR3 protein: CSARVSGTQYF
J gene: TRBJ2-5
clone size: -
D gene: -
V gene: TRBV20-1

CDR3 DNA: TGTGCCAGCAGTTATTACCCGGACAGGAATCAGCCCCAGCATTTT
CDR3 protein: CASSYYPDRNQPQHF
J gene: TRBJ1-5
clone size: -
D gene: TRBD1
V gene: TRBV28

CDR3 DNA: TGTGCCAGCAGCCAAGAACTCGGGGAATGGACTGAAGCTTTCTTT
CDR3 protein: CASSQELGEWTEAFF
J gene: TRBJ1-1
clone size: -
D gene: -
V gene: TRBV14

CDR3 DNA: TGCAGTGCTAGAGAGGACCATGACACCGGGGAGCTGTTTTTT
CDR3 protein: CSAREDHDTGELFF
J gene: TRBJ2-2
clone size: -
D gene: -
V gene: TRBV20-1

CDR3 DNA: TGTGCCAGCAGCTTAGATGACCCACGAGGATTGTACTTGTACACTGAAGCTTTCTTT
CDR3 protein: CASSLDDPRGLYLYTEAFF
J gene: TRBJ1-1
clone size: -
D gene: -
V gene: TRBV11-2

CDR3 DNA: TGTGCCACCAGCAGTTTCGACAGCTCCTACGAGCAGTACTTC
CDR3 protein: CATSSFDSSYEQYF
J gene: TRBJ2-7
clone size: -
D gene: -
V gene: TRBV15

CDR3 DNA: TGTGCCAGCAGCTCACCGGGGGCGGAAAGTGAGCAGTTCTTC
CDR3 protein: CASSSPGAESEQFF
J gene: TRBJ2-1
clone size: -
D gene: -
V gene: TRBV13

CDR3 DNA: TGTGCCAGCAGTCCGCTTAGCGGGAGGGCCCTCTCAAATGAGCAGTTCTTC
CDR3 protein: CASSPLSGRALSNEQFF
J gene: TRBJ2-1
clone size: -
D gene: TRBD2
V gene: TRBV6-1

CDR3 DNA: TGTGCCAGCAGCTTGATGTCCTCCACTGAAGCTTTCTTT
CDR3 protein: CASSLMSSTEAFF
J gene: TRBJ1-1
clone size: -
D gene: -
V gene: TRBV5-6

CDR3 DNA: TGTGCCAGCAGCATCCCAGGGCTATCCAATGAGCAGTTCTTC
CDR3 protein: CASSIPGLSNEQFF
J gene: TRBJ2-1
clone size: -
D gene: -
V gene: TRBV9

CDR3 DNA: TGCAGCGTCCCGGAACAGGGGGAGTTGGGGAACACTGAAGCTTTCTTT
CDR3 protein: CSVPEQGELGNTEAFF
J gene: TRBJ1-1
clone size: -
D gene: TRBD1
V gene: TRBV29-1

CDR3 DNA: TGTGCCAGCAGTGAAAAGGGCGGCTACGAGCAGTACTTC
CDR3 protein: CASSEKGGYEQYF
J gene: TRBJ2-7
clone size: -
D gene: -
V gene: TRBV2

CDR3 DNA: TGTGCCAGCAGCTTAGGGGCGGGGGGGACTGAAGCTTTCTTT
CDR3 protein: CASSLGAGGTEAFF
J gene: TRBJ1-1
clone size: -
D gene: -
V gene: TRBV7-6

CDR3 DNA: TGTGCCAGCAGCGTAGGGGGGATAGGCACTGAAGCTTTCTTT
CDR3 protein: CASSVGGIGTEAFF
J gene: TRBJ1-1
clone size: -
D gene: -
V gene: TRBV9

CDR3 DNA: TGTGCCAGTAGTACGACAGTCACTGAAGCTTTCTTT
CDR3 protein: CASSTTVTEAFF
J gene: TRBJ1-1
clone size: once
D gene: -
V gene: TRBV19

CDR3 DNA: TGTGCCAGCAGTGGCAGGGGATGGTTACAGCCCCAGCATTTT
CDR3 protein: CASSGRGWLQPQHF
J gene: TRBJ1-5
clone size: -
D gene: -
V gene: TRBV6-1

CDR3 DNA: TGTGCCAGTACCCGACCCGGAACTAGCGGGATGCTGGATACGCAGTATTTT
CDR3 protein: CASTRPGTSGMLDTQYF
J gene: TRBJ2-3
clone size: -
D gene: TRBD2
V gene: TRBV19

CDR3 DNA: TGTGCCAGCAGTTTAGGAGCCCCCTACGAGCAGTACTTC
CDR3 protein: CASSLGAPYEQYF
J gene: TRBJ2-7
clone size: few
D gene: -
V gene: TRBV28

CDR3 DNA: TGTGCCACCAGTGATTTTCGGGGCACCGGGGAGCTGTTTTTT
CDR3 protein: CATSDFRGTGELFF
J gene: TRBJ2-2
clone size: few
D gene: -
V gene: TRBV24-1

CDR3 DNA: TGCGCCAGCAGCTTGGCTTTTCAGGCAGGTGGAGAGACCCAGTACTTC
CDR3 protein: CASSLAFQAGGETQYF
J gene: TRBJ2-5
clone size: -
D gene: -
V gene: TRBV5-1

CDR3 DNA: TGTGCTATCGGGTCGGACAGGGCAAACACTGAAGCTTTCTTT
CDR3 protein: CAIGSDRANTEAFF
J gene: TRBJ1-1
clone size: -
D gene: TRBD1
V gene: TRBV12-5